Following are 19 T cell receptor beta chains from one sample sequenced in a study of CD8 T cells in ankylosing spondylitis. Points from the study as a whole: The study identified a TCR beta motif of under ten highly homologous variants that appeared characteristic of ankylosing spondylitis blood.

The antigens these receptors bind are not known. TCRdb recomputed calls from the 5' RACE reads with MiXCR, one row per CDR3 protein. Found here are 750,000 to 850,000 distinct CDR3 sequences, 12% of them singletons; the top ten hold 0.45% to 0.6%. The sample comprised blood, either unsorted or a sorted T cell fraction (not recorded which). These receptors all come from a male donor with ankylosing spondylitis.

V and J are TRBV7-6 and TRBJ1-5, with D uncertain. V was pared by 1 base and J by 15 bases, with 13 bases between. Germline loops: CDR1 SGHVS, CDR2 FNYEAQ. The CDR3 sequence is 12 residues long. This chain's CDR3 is CASSLGWGRMHF. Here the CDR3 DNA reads TGTGCCAGCAGCTTAGGGTGGGGTCGAATGCATTTT.

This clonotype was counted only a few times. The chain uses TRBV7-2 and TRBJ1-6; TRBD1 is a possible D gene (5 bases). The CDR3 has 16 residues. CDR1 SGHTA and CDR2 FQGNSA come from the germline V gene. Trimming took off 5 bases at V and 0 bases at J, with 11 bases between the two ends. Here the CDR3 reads CASSPRQSSYNSPLHF. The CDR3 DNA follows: TGTGCCAGCAGCCCGAGACAGAGCTCCTATAATTCACCCCTCCACTTT.

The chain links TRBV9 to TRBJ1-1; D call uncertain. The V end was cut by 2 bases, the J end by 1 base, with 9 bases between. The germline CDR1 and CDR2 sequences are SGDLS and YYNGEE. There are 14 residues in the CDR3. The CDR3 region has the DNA TGTGCCAGCAGCGTCGTATTCTCGAACACTGAAGCTTTCTTT. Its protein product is CASSVVFSNTEAFF.

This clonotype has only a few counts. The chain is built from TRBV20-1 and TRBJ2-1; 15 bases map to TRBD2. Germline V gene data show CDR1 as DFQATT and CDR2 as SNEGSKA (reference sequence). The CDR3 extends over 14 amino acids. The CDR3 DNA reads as TGCACCGGGACTAGCGGGAGGCACTACAATGAGCAGTTCTTC. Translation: CTGTSGRHYNEQFF.

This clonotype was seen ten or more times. CDR3 nucleotides: TGCAGTGTTTCGAGGGGACAGGCGTTTGTTCAGTACTTC. Translated: CSVSRGQAFVQYF. The gene calls are TRBV20-1 and TRBJ2-4; TRBD1 agrees at 8 bases. The germline V gene encodes CDR1 DFQATT and CDR2 SNEGSKA (reference sequence). This CDR3 is built from 13 residues. The V gene end was trimmed by 7 bases and the J gene end by 11 bases; junction bases not matched to a gene: 13.

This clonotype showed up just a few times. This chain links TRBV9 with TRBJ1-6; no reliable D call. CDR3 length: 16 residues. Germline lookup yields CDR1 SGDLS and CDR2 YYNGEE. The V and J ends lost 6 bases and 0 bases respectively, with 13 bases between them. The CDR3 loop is CASTMEAFSYNSPLHF. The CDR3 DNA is TGTGCCAGCACCATGGAAGCATTCTCCTATAATTCACCCCTCCACTTT.

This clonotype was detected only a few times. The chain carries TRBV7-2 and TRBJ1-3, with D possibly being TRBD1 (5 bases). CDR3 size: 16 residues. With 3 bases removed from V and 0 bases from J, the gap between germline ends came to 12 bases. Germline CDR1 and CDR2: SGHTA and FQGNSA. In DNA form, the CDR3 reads TGTGCCAGCAGCTTTCGGGGGTCCTTCTCTGGAAACACCATATATTTT. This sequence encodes CASSFRGSFSGNTIYF.

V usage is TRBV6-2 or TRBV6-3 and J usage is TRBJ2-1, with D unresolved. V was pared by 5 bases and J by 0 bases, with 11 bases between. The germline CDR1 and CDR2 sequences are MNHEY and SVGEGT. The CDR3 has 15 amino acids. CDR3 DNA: TGTGCCAGCAGTCGTTGGACGAGCTCCTACAATGAGCAGTTCTTC. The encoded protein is CASSRWTSSYNEQFF.

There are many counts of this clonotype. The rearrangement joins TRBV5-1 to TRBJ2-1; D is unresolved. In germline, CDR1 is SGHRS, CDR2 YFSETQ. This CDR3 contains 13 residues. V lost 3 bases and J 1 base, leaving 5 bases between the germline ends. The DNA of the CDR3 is TGCGCCAGCAGCTCCCTTTCCTACAATGAGCAGTTCTTC. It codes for CASSSLSYNEQFF.

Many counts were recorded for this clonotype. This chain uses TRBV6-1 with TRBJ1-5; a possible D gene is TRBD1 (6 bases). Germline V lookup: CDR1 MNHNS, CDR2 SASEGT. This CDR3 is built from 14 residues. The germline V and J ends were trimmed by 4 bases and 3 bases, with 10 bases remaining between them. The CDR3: CASSVDRNNQPQHF. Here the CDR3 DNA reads TGTGCCAGCAGTGTGGACAGAAACAATCAGCCCCAGCATTTT.

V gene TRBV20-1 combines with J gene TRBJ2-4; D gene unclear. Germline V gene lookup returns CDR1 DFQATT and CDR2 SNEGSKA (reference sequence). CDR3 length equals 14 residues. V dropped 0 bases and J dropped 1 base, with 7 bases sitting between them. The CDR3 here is CSAREAQAKNIQYF. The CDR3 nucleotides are TGCAGTGCTAGAGAAGCACAGGCCAAAAACATTCAGTACTTC.

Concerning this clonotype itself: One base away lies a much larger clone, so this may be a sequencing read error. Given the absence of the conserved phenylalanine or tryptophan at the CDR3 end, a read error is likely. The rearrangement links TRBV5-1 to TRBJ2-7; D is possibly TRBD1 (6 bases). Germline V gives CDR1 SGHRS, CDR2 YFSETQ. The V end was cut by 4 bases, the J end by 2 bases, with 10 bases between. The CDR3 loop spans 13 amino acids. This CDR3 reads CASSLDRTYEQYL. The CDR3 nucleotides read TGCGCCAGCAGCCTCGACAGGACCTACGAGCAGTACCTC.

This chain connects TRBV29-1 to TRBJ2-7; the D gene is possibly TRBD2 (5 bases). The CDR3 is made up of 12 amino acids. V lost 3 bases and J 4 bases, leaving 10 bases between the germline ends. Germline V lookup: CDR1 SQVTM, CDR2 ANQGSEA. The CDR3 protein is CSVDDGIYEQYF. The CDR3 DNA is TGCAGCGTTGATGACGGGATATACGAGCAGTACTTC.

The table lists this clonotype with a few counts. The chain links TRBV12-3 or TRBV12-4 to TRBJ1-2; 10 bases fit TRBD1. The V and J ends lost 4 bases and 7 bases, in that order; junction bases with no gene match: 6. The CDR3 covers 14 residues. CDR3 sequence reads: CASSSGTGAFGYTF. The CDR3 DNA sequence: TGTGCCAGCAGTTCCGGGACAGGGGCATTTGGCTACACCTTC.

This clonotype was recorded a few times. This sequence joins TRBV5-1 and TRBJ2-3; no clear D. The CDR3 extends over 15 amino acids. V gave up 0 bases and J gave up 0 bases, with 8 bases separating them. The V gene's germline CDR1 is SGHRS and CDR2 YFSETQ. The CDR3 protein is CASSLGSASTDTQYF. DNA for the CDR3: TGCGCCAGCAGCTTGGGGAGTGCTAGCACAGATACGCAGTATTTT.

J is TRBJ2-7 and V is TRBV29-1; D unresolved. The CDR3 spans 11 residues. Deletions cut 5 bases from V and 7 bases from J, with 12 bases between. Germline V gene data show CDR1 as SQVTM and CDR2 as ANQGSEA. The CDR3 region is CSVRALGEQYF. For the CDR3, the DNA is TGCAGCGTTCGGGCGTTGGGTGAGCAGTACTTC.

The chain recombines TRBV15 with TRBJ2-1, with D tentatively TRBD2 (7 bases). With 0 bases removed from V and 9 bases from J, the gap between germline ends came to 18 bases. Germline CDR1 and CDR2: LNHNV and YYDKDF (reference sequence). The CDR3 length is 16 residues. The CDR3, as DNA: TGTGCCACCAGCAGAGATCGGGGGGCCTATCAGATTGAGCAGTTCTTC. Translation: CATSRDRGAYQIEQFF.

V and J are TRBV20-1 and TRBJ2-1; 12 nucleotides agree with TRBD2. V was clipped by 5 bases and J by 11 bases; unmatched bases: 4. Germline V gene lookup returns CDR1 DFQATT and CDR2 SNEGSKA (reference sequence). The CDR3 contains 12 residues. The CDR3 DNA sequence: TGCAGTGCTCTAGCGGGAGGGGTAAAGCAGTTCTTC. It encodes CSALAGGVKQFF.

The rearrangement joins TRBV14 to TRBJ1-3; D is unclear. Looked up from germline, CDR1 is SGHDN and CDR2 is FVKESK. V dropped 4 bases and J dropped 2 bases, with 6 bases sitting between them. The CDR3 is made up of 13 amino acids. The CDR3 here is CASSRNTGNTIYF. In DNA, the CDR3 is TGTGCCAGCAGCCGAAACACTGGAAACACCATATATTTT.